This TCR beta chain is from a study of T-cell memory formation after mild COVID-19. Study results and limitations: Confirmation of SARS-CoV-2 specificity was lacking for second-wave clones peaking day 37.

5'RACE with constant-segment primers yielded barcoded, UMI-tagged TCR alpha and TCR beta cDNA libraries. TCRdb analysed the 5' RACE reads with MiXCR anew, one entry per CDR3 protein. The sample lists some 120,000 distinct CDR3 sequences, about 17% occurring once. V lost 3 bases, J lost 6 bases, and 6 bases stayed unmatched. This CDR3 comprises 15 residues. CDR1 is SGHAT, CDR2 FQNNGV, per germline. Concerning this clonotype: Its antigen remains unknown.

The chain employs TRBV11-2 and TRBJ2-7; 12 bases map to TRBD2. The receptor was isolated from a man aged 18 to 29 who had mild COVID-19 (a few samples of this study predate the infection). Cell type and time point are not known. Sequencing was carried out using PBMCs or a T cell subset sorted from them (not recorded which). CDR3: CASSFPASGGGEQYF. DNA of the CDR3: TGTGCCAGCAGCTTTCCGGCTAGCGGGGGGGGCGAGCAGTACTTC. Combining the CDR3 with reference TRBV11-2 and TRBJ2-7 gives the whole variable domain EAGVAQSPRYKIIEKRQSVAFWCNPISGHATLYWYQQILGQGPKLLIQFQNNGVVDDSQLPKDRFSAERLKGVDSTLKIQPAKLEDSAVYLCASSFPASGGGEQYFGPGTRLTVT.